The 28 T cell receptor beta chains reported below all come from one sample, sequenced in a study of blood T cell repertoires in COVID-19. The data were produced by immunoSEQ multiplex PCR, yet TCRdb's version contains in-frame clones alone and is incomplete. The table includes 300,000 to 400,000 clones, around 86% detected once. Sequenced material: PBMCs or T cells enriched from blood (not recorded which). All receptors come from a woman between 40 and 50 years old with acute COVID-19.

This sequence joins TRBV28 and TRBJ1-1, with D maybe TRBD1 (6 bases). V shed 2 bases and J shed 2 bases, with 12 bases lying between them. Germline CDR1 and CDR2: MDHEN and SYDVKM. This CDR3 is built from 15 residues. Written as DNA, the CDR3 is TGTGCCAGCAGTTTAGGACAGAACAGTAACACTGAAGCTTTCTTT. Translation gives CASSLGQNSNTEAFF.

The chain combines TRBV3-1 (or the pseudogene TRBV3-2) with TRBJ1-3, with 8 bases fitting TRBD1. Germline CDR1 reads LGHDT; CDR2 reads YNNKEL (reference sequence). This CDR3 region has 17 residues. Trimming removed 6 bases from V and 4 bases from J; junction bases left unmatched: 14. This chain's CDR3 is CASSYTTGASIGNTIYF. Here the CDR3 DNA reads TGTGCCAGCAGTTATACGACAGGGGCTTCTATAGGAAACACCATATATTTT.

V gene TRBV5-4 combines with J gene TRBJ2-3; D is possibly TRBD2 (5 bases). Germline CDR1 is SGHNT and CDR2 is YYREEE (reference sequence). The length of the CDR3 is 13 residues. Trimming removed 0 bases from V and 6 bases from J, with 8 bases in between. The DNA for the CDR3 is TGTGCCAGCAGCTTGGTCGGCGGGGATACGCAGTATTTT. Protein sequence: CASSLVGGDTQYF. Looking up the rest from reference TRBV5-4 and TRBJ2-3 gives the full variable domain: ETGVTQSPTHLIKTRGQQVTLRCSSQSGHNTVSWYQQALGQGPQFIFQYYREEENGRGNFPPRFSGLQFPNYSSELNVNALELDDSALYLCASSLVGGDTQYFGPGTRLTVL.

The chain carries TRBV7-8 and TRBJ1-4; no clear D. The CDR3 extends over 12 amino acids. Germline loops: CDR1 SGHVS, CDR2 FQNEAQ. V was cut by 5 bases and J by 12 bases, with 13 bases left in between. In DNA, the CDR3 is TGTGCCAGCAGCATTAACCTGGCTCAACTGTTTTTT. It specifies CASSINLAQLFF.

The rearrangement links TRBV3-1 (or the pseudogene TRBV3-2) to TRBJ1-2; D unresolved. This CDR3 region has 12 residues. Trimming took off 0 bases at V and 8 bases at J, with 7 bases between the two ends. Looked up from germline, CDR1 is LGHDT and CDR2 is YNNKEL (reference sequence). CDR3 amino acids: CASSQDSLGYTF. In DNA, the CDR3 is TGTGCCAGCAGCCAAGACTCCCTGGGCTACACCTTC.

The V and J genes are TRBV7-2 and TRBJ1-6, with 8 positions matching TRBD1. J lost 7 bases, V lost 5 bases, and 4 bases had no gene match. The CDR3 loop spans 14 amino acids. In germline, CDR1 is SGHTA, CDR2 FQGNSA. Here the CDR3 reads CASSDRQGNSPLHF. The CDR3 coding sequence is TGTGCCAGCAGCGATCGACAGGGGAATTCACCCCTCCACTTT.

The chain links TRBV10-3 to TRBJ2-5; 7 positions match TRBD1. Germline lookup yields CDR1 ENHRY and CDR2 SYGVKD. With V trimmed by 10 bases and J by 0 bases, 14 bases remained unmatched. This CDR3 comprises 16 residues. Written as DNA, the CDR3 is TGTGCCACCATGACGGACAGGCATTCGTACCAAGAGACCCAGTACTTC. The encoded protein is CATMTDRHSYQETQYF.

The chain couples TRBV28 to TRBJ2-5; D is possibly TRBD2 (6 bases). CDR1 is MDHEN and CDR2 is SYDVKM in the germline V gene. The CDR3 length is 14 residues. V lost 2 bases and J 5 bases, leaving 12 bases between the germline ends. The CDR3 nucleotides read TGTGCCAGCAGTTTAAGTACTAGCCTCGAGACCCAGTACTTC. Protein sequence: CASSLSTSLETQYF.

The V call is TRBV3-1 (or the pseudogene TRBV3-2), the J call TRBJ2-2, with D maybe TRBD2 (6 bases). CDR1 is LGHDT, CDR2 YNNKEL, per germline (reference sequence). Trimming removed 5 bases from V and 7 bases from J, with 8 bases in between. The CDR3 is 12 residues long. CDR3 sequence (DNA): TGTGCCAGCAGCGGGGGGAACGGGGAGCTGTTTTTT. The encoded protein is CASSGGNGELFF.

The chain has TRBV9 and TRBJ2-3, with 11 bases lining up with TRBD2. This CDR3 has 17 residues. Unmatched junction bases numbered 11, after V lost 3 bases and J lost 5 bases. Per germline, CDR1 SGDLS and CDR2 YYNGEE. This CDR3 is CASSADHSGRAGDTQYF. DNA of the CDR3: TGTGCCAGCAGCGCGGACCATAGCGGGAGGGCGGGAGATACGCAGTATTTT. Based on the CDR3 plus reference TRBV9 and TRBJ2-3, the full variable domain is DSGVTQTPKHLITATGQRVTLRCSPRSGDLSVYWYQQSLDQGLQFLIQYYNGEERAKGNILERFSAQQFPDLHSELNLSSLELGDSALYFCASSADHSGRAGDTQYFGPGTRLTVL.

This rearrangement joins TRBV2 to TRBJ1-1, with no clear D. Germline V CDR1 and CDR2: SNHLY, FYNNEI. The CDR3 has 13 amino acids. Deletions cut 4 bases from V and 2 bases from J, with 8 bases between. The DNA of the CDR3 is TGTGCCAGCAGTGTTTCGAGTAACACTGAAGCTTTCTTT. This sequence encodes CASSVSSNTEAFF.

The chain uses TRBV5-1 and TRBJ2-7; 8 bases are a match to TRBD1. With V trimmed by 4 bases and J by 0 bases, 6 bases remained unmatched. CDR3 length: 15 residues. Germline CDR1 SGHRS, CDR2 YFSETQ. The DNA for the CDR3 is TGCGCCAGCAGCCCCAGGACAGGGAGCTCCTACGAGCAGTACTTC. The encoded protein is CASSPRTGSSYEQYF.

About this clone: At one boundary the junction diverges from the germline segment, which might be a read error. The chain links TRBV7-7 to TRBJ2-1; 10 nucleotides agree with TRBD1. The CDR3 consists of 15 residues. Germline loops: CDR1 SSHAT, CDR2 FNYEAQ (reference sequence). CDR3 bases: TGTGCTAGCAGCTTAGGACAGGGGGGATACAATGAGCAGTTCTTC. Translation: CASSLGQGGYNEQFF. Variable domain in full (rest from reference TRBV7-7 and TRBJ2-1): GAGVSQSPRYKVTKRGQDVTLRCDPISSHATLYWYQQALGQGPEFLTYFNYEAQPDKSGLPSDRFSAERPEGSISTLTIQRTEQRDSAMYRCASSLGQGGYNEQFFGPGTRLTVL.

The chain carries TRBV5-1 and TRBJ2-7, with 11 nucleotides matching TRBD1. The length of the CDR3 is 15 residues. Germline values: CDR1 SGHRS, CDR2 YFSETQ. The junction had 5 bases not matched to a gene; V was cut back by 4 bases and J by 2 bases. The CDR3 sequence is CASSPPGQGAYEQYF. The CDR3 nucleotides read TGCGCCAGCAGCCCCCCGGGACAGGGGGCCTACGAGCAGTACTTC.

This rearrangement joins TRBV9 to TRBJ2-2; TRBD1 might be the D (6 bases). CDR3 length: 15 residues. V was shortened by 4 bases and J by 3 bases, with 13 bases between the two germline ends. Germline assignment: CDR1 SGDLS and CDR2 YYNGEE. The CDR3 DNA sequence: TGTGCCAGCAGCAGTACCCACAGGGACACCGGGGAGCTGTTTTTT. Its protein is CASSSTHRDTGELFF. The whole variable domain, remainder taken from reference TRBV9 and TRBJ2-2, is DSGVTQTPKHLITATGQRVTLRCSPRSGDLSVYWYQQSLDQGLQFLIQYYNGEERAKGNILERFSAQQFPDLHSELNLSSLELGDSALYFCASSSTHRDTGELFFGEGSRLTVL.

The chain recombines TRBV14 with TRBJ2-2; D call uncertain. This CDR3 has 14 residues. The germline gives CDR1 SGHDN, CDR2 FVKESK. Trimming took 2 bases from V and 2 from J, leaving 6 bases between them. The DNA of the CDR3 is TGTGCCAGCAGCCAACTCTTAAACACCGGGGAGCTGTTTTTT. It specifies CASSQLLNTGELFF.

This chain links TRBV27 with TRBJ2-7, with a possible D match to TRBD2 (5 bases). CDR1 and CDR2 (germline): MNHEY, SMNVEV (reference sequence). The CDR3 totals 15 residues. With 5 bases removed from V and 3 bases from J, the gap between germline ends came to 17 bases. CDR3 in amino acids: CASSPGPKAGYEQYF. The CDR3 DNA follows: TGTGCCAGCAGTCCCGGACCGAAGGCGGGCTACGAGCAGTACTTC.

This clone was seen only once. This rearrangement joins TRBV12-3 or TRBV12-4 to TRBJ1-2, with D hard to call. V lost 7 bases to trimming and J lost 5 bases, with 14 bases between them. There are 13 residues in the CDR3. The CDR3 loop is CASTTLDKYGYTF. In nucleotides, the CDR3 is TGTGCCAGCACCACCTTAGACAAATATGGCTACACCTTC.

This chain links TRBV19 with TRBJ2-7; 9 positions agree with TRBD1. The CDR3 totals 15 residues. The V segment lost 5 bases and the J segment 3 bases; nucleotides outside the gene matches: 8. The germline V gene has CDR1 LNHDA and CDR2 SQIVND (reference sequence). CDR3: CASSRKDRGRYEQYF. CDR3 DNA: TGTGCCAGTAGTCGTAAGGACAGGGGACGCTACGAGCAGTACTTC.

Comments on this clone: Other DNA sequences in this specimen translate into the identical CDR3. This sequence joins TRBV7-9 and TRBJ1-1, with a possible D match to TRBD1 (5 bases). CDR3 length: 14 residues. Trimming took off 2 bases at V and 0 bases at J, with 7 bases between the two ends. Germline V gene sequence: CDR1 SEHNR, CDR2 FQNEAQ (reference sequence). The DNA of the CDR3 is TGTGCCAGCAGCTTACAGGGATTGAACACTGAAGCTTTCTTT. Its translation: CASSLQGLNTEAFF.

The sample holds one count of this clone. V and J are TRBV5-1 and TRBJ1-1, with 9 bases that match TRBD1. This CDR3 spans 15 amino acids. The junction had 5 bases not matched to a gene; V was cut back by 0 bases and J by 5 bases. Germline lookup yields CDR1 SGHRS and CDR2 YFSETQ. This chain's CDR3 is CASSLGDRERTEAFF. DNA for the CDR3: TGCGCCAGCAGCTTGGGGGACAGGGAAAGAACTGAAGCTTTCTTT.

Only a few counts were recorded for this clone. The CDR3 DNA is TGTGCCAGCAGCCTCCTACAGGATAGTTACGAGCAGTACTTC. It is translated as CASSLLQDSYEQYF. This chain joins TRBV9 and TRBJ2-7, with D perhaps matching TRBD1 (5 bases). This CDR3 comprises 14 residues. In germline, CDR1 is SGDLS, CDR2 YYNGEE. The V end was cut by 4 bases, the J end by 4 bases, with 15 bases between.

The chain employs TRBV18 and TRBJ1-4, with TRBD1 matching 8 bases. The CDR3 spans 15 residues. V trimming: 2 bases; J trimming: 4 bases; junction bases outside the gene matches: 3. Germline V gene sequence: CDR1 KGHSH, CDR2 LQKENI. Here the CDR3 DNA reads TGTGCCAGCTCACCAGGGACAGGACGTAATGAAAAACTGTTTTTT. Its protein is CASSPGTGRNEKLFF.

The chain is built from TRBV7-9 and TRBJ2-7; D call uncertain. CDR1 SEHNR and CDR2 FQNEAQ come from the germline V gene (reference sequence). CDR3 length: 12 residues. The ends were cut back, 1 base at V and 10 bases at J, with 11 bases in the middle. In DNA, the CDR3 is TGTGCCAGCAGCTTAGGCTTTAGGAGTCAGTACTTC. As protein: CASSLGFRSQYF.

V gene TRBV5-4 combines with J gene TRBJ2-5; a weak D match, TRBD1 (6 bases). The CDR3 has 14 residues. CDR1 SGHNT and CDR2 YYREEE come from the germline V gene (reference sequence). V was pared by 4 bases and J by 4 bases, with 14 bases between. CDR3 in amino acids: CASSLVSRGETQYF. CDR3 bases: TGTGCCAGCAGCCTCGTAAGCAGGGGAGAGACCCAGTACTTC.

This chain connects TRBV23-1 to TRBJ2-7; 10 bases align to TRBD1. TRBV23-1 is reported as an ORF; its role is uncertain. This CDR3 is 17 amino acids long. Trimming took 2 bases from V and 4 from J; bases not matched to a gene: 11. The DNA of the CDR3 is TGCGCCAGCAGTCAACGCTTCATGACAGGGGGCGCGTACGAGCAGTACTTC. Translating it yields CASSQRFMTGGAYEQYF.

This chain uses TRBV5-4 with TRBJ2-5, with 7 bases matching TRBD1. The CDR3 contains 14 residues. Germline V gene sequence: CDR1 SGHNT, CDR2 YYREEE (reference sequence). Trimming at V came to 3 bases and at J to 0 bases, leaving 2 bases not matched to a gene. The CDR3: CASSSGTDQETQYF. The CDR3 DNA is TGTGCCAGCAGCTCCGGGACAGACCAAGAGACCCAGTACTTC.

CDR3 amino acids: CASSSDPRLSGGEKLFF. CDR3 nucleotides: TGTGCCAGCAGTTCGGATCCTCGACTATCCGGAGGTGAAAAACTGTTTTTT. This chain links TRBV27 with TRBJ1-4; D uncertain. CDR3 length: 17 residues. V dropped 4 bases and J dropped 7 bases, with 22 bases sitting between them. Germline V gene lookup returns CDR1 MNHEY and CDR2 SMNVEV (reference sequence).